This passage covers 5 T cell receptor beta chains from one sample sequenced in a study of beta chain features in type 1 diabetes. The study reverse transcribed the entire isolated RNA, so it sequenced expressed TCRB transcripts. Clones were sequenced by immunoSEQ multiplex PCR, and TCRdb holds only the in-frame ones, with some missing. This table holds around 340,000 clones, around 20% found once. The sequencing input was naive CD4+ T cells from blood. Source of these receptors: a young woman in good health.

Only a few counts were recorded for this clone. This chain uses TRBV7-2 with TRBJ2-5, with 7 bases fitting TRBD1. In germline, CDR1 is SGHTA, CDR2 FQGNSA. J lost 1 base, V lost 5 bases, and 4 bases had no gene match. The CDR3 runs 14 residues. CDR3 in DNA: TGTGCCAGCAGCGTGGGACAGATCCAAGAGACCCAGTACTTC. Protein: CASSVGQIQETQYF.

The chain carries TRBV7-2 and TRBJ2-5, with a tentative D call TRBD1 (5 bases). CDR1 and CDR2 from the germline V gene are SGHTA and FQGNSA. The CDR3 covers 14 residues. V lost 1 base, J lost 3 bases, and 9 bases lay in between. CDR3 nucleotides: TGTGCCAGCAGCTTAGTGAGCAGGGAAGAGACCCAGTACTTC. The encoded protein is CASSLVSREETQYF.

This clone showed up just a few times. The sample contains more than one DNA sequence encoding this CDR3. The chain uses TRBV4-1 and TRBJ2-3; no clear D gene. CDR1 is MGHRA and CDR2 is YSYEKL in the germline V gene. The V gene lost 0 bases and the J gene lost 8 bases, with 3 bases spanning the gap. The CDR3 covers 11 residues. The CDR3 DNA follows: TGCGCCAGCAGCCAAGAGCGTACGCAGTATTTT. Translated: CASSQERTQYF.

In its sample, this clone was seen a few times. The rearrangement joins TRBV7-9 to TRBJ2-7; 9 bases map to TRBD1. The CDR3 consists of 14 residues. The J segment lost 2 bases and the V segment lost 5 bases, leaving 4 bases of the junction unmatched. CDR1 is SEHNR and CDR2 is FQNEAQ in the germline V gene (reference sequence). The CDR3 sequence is CASSRQGVTYEQYF. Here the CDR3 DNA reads TGTGCCAGCAGCAGACAGGGGGTTACCTACGAGCAGTACTTC.

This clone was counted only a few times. The CDR3: CASSLAPGNVNQPQHF. The CDR3 bases are TGTGCCAGCAGCTTAGCGCCGGGGAATGTCAATCAGCCCCAGCATTTT. The chain recombines TRBV7-2 with TRBJ1-5; unclear D gene. Germline CDR1 SGHTA, CDR2 FQGNSA. The CDR3 has 16 residues. Deletions cut 0 bases from V and 3 bases from J, with 12 bases between.